This is a list of T cell receptor beta chains from one sample in a study of cytomegalovirus exposure and HLA in healthy donors. The repertoire was sequenced with immunoSEQ multiplex PCR; TCRdb's copy has only in-frame clones and lacks some. There are about 120,000 clones in the sample; around 90% occur only once, and 1.5% to 2% lies in the top ten. Sequencing was carried out using PBMCs. Every receptor here comes from a woman between 18 and 30 years old in good health and CMV-seronegative. Each CDR3 is given with its conserved first and last residue. The D gene is left open where the match is weak. Only some rows state a clone size, as once, few, many or a class for expanded clones.

abundance	v_gene	d_gene	j_gene	CDR3aa	CDR3nt
NA	TRBV5-1	TRBD1	TRBJ1-5	CASSPTGDSNQPQHF	TGCGCCAGCAGCCCAACAGGGGATAGCAATCAGCCCCAGCATTTT
NA	TRBV19	NA	TRBJ1-2	CASTDVRGYGYTF	TGTGCCAGTACTGACGTTCGGGGGTATGGCTACACCTTC
NA	TRBV29-1	NA	TRBJ2-1	CSLSGTSDSYNEQFF	TGCAGCCTCTCAGGGACTTCAGACTCCTACAATGAGCAGTTCTTC
NA	TRBV27	NA	TRBJ1-5	CASSLSMGDTNQPQHF	TGTGCCAGCAGTTTATCGATGGGGGACACTAATCAGCCCCAGCATTTT
NA	TRBV19	NA	TRBJ2-1	CASCLTGDGNEQFF	TGTGCCAGTTGTTTGACAGGAGACGGTAATGAGCAGTTCTTC
NA	TRBV27	TRBD1	TRBJ1-2	CASRLGGQVIFGYTF	TGTGCCAGCAGGCTAGGGGGACAGGTCATTTTCGGCTACACCTTC
NA	TRBV30	TRBD2	TRBJ2-1	CAWTGLAGNEQFF	TGTGCCTGGACGGGACTAGCGGGTAATGAGCAGTTCTTC
NA	TRBV7-8	TRBD2	TRBJ2-7	CASSHKRTSGRFNYEQYF	TGTGCCAGCAGCCATAAAAGGACTAGCGGGAGGTTTAACTACGAGCAGTACTTC
few	TRBV6-6	TRBD1	TRBJ1-2	CASRRTGLVSGYTF	TGTGCCAGCAGACGGACAGGTCTCGTCAGTGGCTACACCTTC
NA	TRBV5-1	TRBD2	TRBJ2-2	CASSLVAGAAGELFF	TGCGCCAGCAGCTTGGTTGCGGGAGCTGCCGGGGAGCTGTTTTTT
NA	TRBV4-1	NA	TRBJ1-2	CASSQTNRQYGYTF	TGCGCCAGCAGCCAAACAAATCGACAGTATGGCTACACCTTC